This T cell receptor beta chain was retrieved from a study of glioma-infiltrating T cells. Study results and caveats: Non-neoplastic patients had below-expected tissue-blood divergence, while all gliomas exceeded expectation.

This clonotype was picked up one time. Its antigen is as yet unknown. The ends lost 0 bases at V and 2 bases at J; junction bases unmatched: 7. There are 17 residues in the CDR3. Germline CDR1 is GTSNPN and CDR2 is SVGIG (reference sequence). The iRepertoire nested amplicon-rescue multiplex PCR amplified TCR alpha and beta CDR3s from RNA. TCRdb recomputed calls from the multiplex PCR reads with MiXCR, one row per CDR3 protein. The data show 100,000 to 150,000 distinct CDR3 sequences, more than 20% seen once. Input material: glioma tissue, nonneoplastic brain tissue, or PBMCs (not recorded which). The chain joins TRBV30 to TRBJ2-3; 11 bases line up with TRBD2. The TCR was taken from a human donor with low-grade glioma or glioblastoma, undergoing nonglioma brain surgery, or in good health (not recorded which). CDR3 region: CAWSVPYSGRATDTQYF. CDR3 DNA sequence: TGTGCCTGGAGTGTACCCTATAGCGGGAGGGCCACAGATACGCAGTATTTT.